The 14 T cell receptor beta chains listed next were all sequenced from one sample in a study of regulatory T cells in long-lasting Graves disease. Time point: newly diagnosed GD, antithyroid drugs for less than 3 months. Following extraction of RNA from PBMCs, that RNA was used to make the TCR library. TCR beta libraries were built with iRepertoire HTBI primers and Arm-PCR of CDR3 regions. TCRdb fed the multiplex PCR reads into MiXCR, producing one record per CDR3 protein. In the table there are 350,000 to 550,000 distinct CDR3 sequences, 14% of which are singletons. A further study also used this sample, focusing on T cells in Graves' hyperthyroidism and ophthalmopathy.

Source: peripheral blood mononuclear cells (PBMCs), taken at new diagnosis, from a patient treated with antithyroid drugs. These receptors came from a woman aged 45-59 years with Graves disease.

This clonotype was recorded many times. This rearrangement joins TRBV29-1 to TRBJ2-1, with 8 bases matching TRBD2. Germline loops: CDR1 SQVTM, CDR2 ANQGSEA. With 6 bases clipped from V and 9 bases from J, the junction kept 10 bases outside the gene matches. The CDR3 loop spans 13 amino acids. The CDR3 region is CSVELAAFFEQFF. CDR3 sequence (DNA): TGCAGCGTAGAACTAGCGGCTTTTTTTGAGCAGTTCTTC.

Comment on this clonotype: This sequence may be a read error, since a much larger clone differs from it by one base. The CDR3: CASNLWSGGTDTQYF. The CDR3, as DNA: TGTGCCAGCAATTTATGGAGCGGGGGCACAGATACGCAGTATTTT. The chain links TRBV27 to TRBJ2-3, with 7 bases fitting TRBD2. CDR1 is MNHEY and CDR2 is SMNVEV in the germline V gene (reference sequence). The CDR3 sequence is 15 residues long.

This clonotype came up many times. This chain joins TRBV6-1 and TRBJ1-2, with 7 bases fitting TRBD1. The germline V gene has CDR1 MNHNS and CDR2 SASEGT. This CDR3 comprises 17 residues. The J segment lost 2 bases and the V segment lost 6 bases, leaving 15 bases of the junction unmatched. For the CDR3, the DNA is TGTGCCAGCAGCTATCTCTGGGACAGTCACGGGAACTATGGCTACACCTTC. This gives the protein CASSYLWDSHGNYGYTF.

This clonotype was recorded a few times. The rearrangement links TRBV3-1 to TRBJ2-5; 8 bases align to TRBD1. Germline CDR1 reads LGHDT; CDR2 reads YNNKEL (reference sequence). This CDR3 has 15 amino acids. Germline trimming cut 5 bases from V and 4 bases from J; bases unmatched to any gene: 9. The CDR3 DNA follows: TGTGCCAGCAGCAATTACGCAGGGGGCCCAGAGACCCAGTACTTC. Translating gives CASSNYAGGPETQYF.

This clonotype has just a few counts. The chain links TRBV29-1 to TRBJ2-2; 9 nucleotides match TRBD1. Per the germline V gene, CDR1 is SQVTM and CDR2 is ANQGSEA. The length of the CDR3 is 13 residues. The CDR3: CTYRGLNTGELFF. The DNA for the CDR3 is TGCACCTACAGGGGGCTGAACACCGGGGAGCTGTTTTTT.

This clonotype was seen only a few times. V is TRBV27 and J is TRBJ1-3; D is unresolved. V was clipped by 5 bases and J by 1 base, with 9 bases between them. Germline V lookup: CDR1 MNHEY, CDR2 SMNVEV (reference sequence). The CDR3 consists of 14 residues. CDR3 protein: CASSRSGSGNTIYF. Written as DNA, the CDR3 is TGTGCCAGCAGTCGGAGTGGGTCTGGAAACACCATATATTTT.

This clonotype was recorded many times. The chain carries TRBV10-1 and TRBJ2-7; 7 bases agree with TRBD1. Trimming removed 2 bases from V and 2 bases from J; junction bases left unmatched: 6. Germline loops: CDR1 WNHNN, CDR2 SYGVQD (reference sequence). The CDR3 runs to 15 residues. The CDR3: CASSEPRTGAYEQYF. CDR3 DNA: TGCGCCAGCAGTGAGCCCCGGACAGGAGCCTACGAGCAGTACTTC.

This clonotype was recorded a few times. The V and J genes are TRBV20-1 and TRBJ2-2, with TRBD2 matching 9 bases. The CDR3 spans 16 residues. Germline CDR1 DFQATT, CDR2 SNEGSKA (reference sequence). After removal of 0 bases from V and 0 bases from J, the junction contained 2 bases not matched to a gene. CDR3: CSARDLAGPNTGELFF. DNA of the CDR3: TGCAGTGCTAGAGACCTAGCGGGGCCGAACACCGGGGAGCTGTTTTTT.

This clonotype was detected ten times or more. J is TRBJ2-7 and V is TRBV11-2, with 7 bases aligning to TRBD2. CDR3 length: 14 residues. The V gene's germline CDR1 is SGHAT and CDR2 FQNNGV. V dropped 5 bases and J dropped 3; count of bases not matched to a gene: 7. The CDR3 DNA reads TGTGCCAGCAGCCCCCCCGCGGGAGTCTACGAGCAGTACTTC. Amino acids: CASSPPAGVYEQYF.

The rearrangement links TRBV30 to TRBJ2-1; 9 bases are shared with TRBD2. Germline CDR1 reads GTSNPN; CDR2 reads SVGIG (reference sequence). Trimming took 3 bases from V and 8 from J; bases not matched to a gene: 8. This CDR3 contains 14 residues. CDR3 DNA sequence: TGTGCCTGGAGCGCGGGAGGGGCGGTACATGAGCAGTTCTTC. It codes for CAWSAGGAVHEQFF.

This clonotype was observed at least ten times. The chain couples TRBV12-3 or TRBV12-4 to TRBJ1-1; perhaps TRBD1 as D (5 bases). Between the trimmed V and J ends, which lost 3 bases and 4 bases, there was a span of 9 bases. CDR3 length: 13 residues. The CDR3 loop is CASSLGQTTEAFF. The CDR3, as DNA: TGTGCCAGCAGTTTGGGGCAGACCACTGAAGCTTTCTTT.

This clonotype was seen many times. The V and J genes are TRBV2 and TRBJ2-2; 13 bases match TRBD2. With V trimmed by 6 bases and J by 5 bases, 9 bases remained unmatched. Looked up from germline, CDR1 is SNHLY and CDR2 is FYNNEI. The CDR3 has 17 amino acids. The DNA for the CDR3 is TGTGCCAGCAGGGGCAGGACTAGCGGGAGTAAGACCGGGGAGCTGTTTTTT. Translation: CASRGRTSGSKTGELFF.

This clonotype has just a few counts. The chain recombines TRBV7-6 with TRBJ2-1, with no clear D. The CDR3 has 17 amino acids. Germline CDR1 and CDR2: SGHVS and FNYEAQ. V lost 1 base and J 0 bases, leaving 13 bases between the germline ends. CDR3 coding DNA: TGTGCCAGCAGCTTAGGCGATTTCCCGAGCTCCTACAATGAGCAGTTCTTC. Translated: CASSLGDFPSSYNEQFF.

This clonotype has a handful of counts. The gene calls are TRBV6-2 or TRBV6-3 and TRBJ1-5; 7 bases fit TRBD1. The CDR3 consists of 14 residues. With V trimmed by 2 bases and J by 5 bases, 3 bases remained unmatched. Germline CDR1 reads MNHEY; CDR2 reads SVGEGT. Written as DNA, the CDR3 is TGTGCCAGCAGTTACGATCAGGGGGATCAGCCCCAGCATTTT. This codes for CASSYDQGDQPQHF.